These 14 T cell receptor beta chains were all obtained from the same sample, sequenced in a study of blood T cell repertoires in COVID-19. TCRdb's table, derived via immunoSEQ multiplex PCR, lists solely in-frame clones and lacks some. Of around 190,000 clones in the sample, about 84% were seen once. The sequencing sample was made of PBMCs or T cells enriched from blood (not recorded which). These receptors came from a middle-aged man with acute COVID-19.

This rearrangement joins TRBV4-3 to TRBJ1-2, with D hard to call. This CDR3 comprises 14 residues. V shed 0 bases and J shed 1 base, with 6 bases lying between them. In germline, CDR1 is LGHNA, CDR2 YSLEER. The CDR3 loop is CASSQDTVNYGYTF. The CDR3 region has the DNA TGCGCCAGCAGCCAAGATACAGTTAACTATGGCTACACCTTC.

This clone was recorded once. V gene TRBV19 combines with J gene TRBJ2-6, with 9 bases fitting TRBD1. The CDR3 is 15 residues long. V was clipped by 7 bases and J by 12 bases; unmatched bases: 13. Looked up from germline, CDR1 is LNHDA and CDR2 is SQIVND (reference sequence). CDR3 sequence reads: CASNLGRTGEGVLTF. The DNA for the CDR3 is TGTGCCAGTAATCTGGGTCGGACAGGGGAGGGCGTCCTGACTTTC.

This chain links TRBV9 with TRBJ2-1; the match to TRBD2 covers 8 bases. Germline CDR1 and CDR2: SGDLS and YYNGEE. V dropped 0 bases and J dropped 1; count of bases not matched to a gene: 3. There are 16 residues in the CDR3. The CDR3 bases are TGTGCCAGCAGCGTAGGGAGCGGGAGATCCTACAATGAGCAGTTCTTC. This encodes CASSVGSGRSYNEQFF.

The chain carries TRBV28 and TRBJ1-3; maybe TRBD1 (6 bases). The CDR3 runs to 13 residues. The V gene lost 8 bases and the J gene lost 4 bases, with 12 bases spanning the gap. Germline V gene lookup returns CDR1 MDHEN and CDR2 SYDVKM. The CDR3 here is CASVTGKGNTIYF. The CDR3 DNA is TGTGCCAGCGTCACAGGGAAGGGAAACACCATATATTTT. The full variable domain, its missing parts supplied by reference TRBV28 and TRBJ1-3, is DVKVTQSSRYLVKRTGEKVFLECVQDMDHENMFWYRQDPGLGLRLIYFSYDVKMKEKGDIPEGYSVSREKKERFSLILESASTNQTSMYLCASVTGKGNTIYFGEGSWLTVV.

The genes are TRBV10-2 and TRBJ1-5; the D is unclear. From germline, CDR1 is WSHSY and CDR2 SAAADI. V lost 3 bases, J lost 1 base, and 13 bases lay in between. The CDR3 contains 16 residues. CDR3 amino acids: CASSDGVWKSNQPQHF. CDR3 bases: TGCGCCAGCAGTGATGGAGTATGGAAGAGCAATCAGCCCCAGCATTTT.

This clone was seen only a few times. The rearrangement joins TRBV30 to TRBJ1-5; D ambiguous. CDR3 length: 13 amino acids. In germline, CDR1 is GTSNPN, CDR2 SVGIG (reference sequence). V was cut by 1 base and J by 3 bases, with 7 bases left in between. CDR3 nucleotide sequence: TGTGCCTGGAGTGGGGAGCTCAATCAGCCCCAGCATTTT. Translation gives CAWSGELNQPQHF.

The gene calls are TRBV19 and TRBJ1-5; the D gene is possibly TRBD1 (5 bases). This CDR3 contains 15 residues. CDR1 and CDR2 (germline): LNHDA, SQIVND (reference sequence). V lost 5 bases, J lost 4 bases, and 15 bases lay in between. CDR3 sequence (DNA): TGTGCCAGTAGTCCCCCGTCCAGGGTGAATCAGCCCCAGCATTTT. Translation gives CASSPPSRVNQPQHF.

The V and J genes are TRBV2 and TRBJ1-1; 7 bases map to TRBD1. V lost 6 bases, J lost 4 bases, and 8 bases stayed unmatched. The CDR3 totals 14 residues. From germline, CDR1 is SNHLY and CDR2 FYNNEI. Written as DNA, the CDR3 is TGTGCCAGCAGGGGCTACAGGGGACCCACTGAAGCTTTCTTT. It is translated as CASRGYRGPTEAFF.

The gene calls are TRBV18 and TRBJ1-6, with TRBD1 as a possible D gene (6 bases). The CDR3 is 16 amino acids. The V and J ends lost 0 bases and 10 bases respectively, with 16 bases between them. Germline CDR1 and CDR2: KGHSH and LQKENI. In DNA form, the CDR3 reads TGTGCCAGCTCACCACCTTTGGGAACAGGGCAATCACCCCTCCACTTT. This codes for CASSPPLGTGQSPLHF.

The chain is built from TRBV12-3 or TRBV12-4 and TRBJ2-3; D uncertain. V lost 5 bases and J lost 8, with 8 bases in between. This CDR3 has 11 residues. This CDR3 is CASSAYGTQYF. For the CDR3, the DNA is TGTGCCAGCAGTGCGTATGGTACGCAGTATTTT.

The chain carries TRBV12-5 and TRBJ2-2; 9 bases map to TRBD1. CDR3 length equals 19 residues. CDR1 is LGHNT and CDR2 is FRNRAP in the germline V gene. V dropped 1 base and J dropped 5; count of bases not matched to a gene: 14. The chain's CDR3 is CASGLGAGTGTTGTGELFF. In nucleotides, the CDR3 is TGTGCTAGTGGTTTGGGGGCCGGGACAGGGACGACGGGTACCGGGGAGCTGTTTTTT.

The rearrangement joins TRBV27 to TRBJ2-4; TRBD1 aligns across 7 bases. Germline CDR1 reads MNHEY; CDR2 reads SMNVEV (reference sequence). The V gene end was trimmed by 2 bases and the J gene end by 7 bases; junction bases not matched to a gene: 5. CDR3 length equals 14 residues. CDR3 loop: CASSLTGQWNIQYF. For the CDR3, the DNA is TGTGCCAGCAGTTTAACGGGACAGTGGAACATTCAGTACTTC.

The gene calls are TRBV19 and TRBJ2-5; 10 bases are shared with TRBD2. Per the germline V gene, CDR1 is LNHDA and CDR2 is SQIVND (reference sequence). With V trimmed by 4 bases and J by 4 bases, 9 bases remained unmatched. This CDR3 comprises 16 residues. CDR3 residues: CASSKALAGVGETQYF. The CDR3, as DNA: TGTGCCAGTAGTAAAGCGCTAGCGGGAGTCGGAGAGACCCAGTACTTC.

This chain connects TRBV24-1 to TRBJ2-1, with TRBD2 identical over 11 bases. This CDR3 is 15 amino acids long. The trim removed 4 bases at V and 5 bases at J, leaving 3 bases unmatched. Germline CDR1 and CDR2: KGHDR and SFDVKD. CDR3 residues: CATSEPTSGNNEQFF. In DNA form, the CDR3 reads TGTGCCACCAGTGAGCCGACTAGCGGGAACAATGAGCAGTTCTTC.